This T cell receptor beta chain derives from a study of blood T cells in healthy people across ages. This CDR3 spans 17 amino acids. Trimming removed 5 bases at V and 6 bases at J, with 23 bases between. Germline V gene lookup returns CDR1 SGHTA and CDR2 FQGTGA. The use of a sample-barcoded 5' primer and a J-beta primer mix characterized a second PCR of about 7 to 12 cycles. One entry per CDR3 protein, called by TCRdb with MiXCR from the 5' RACE reads. The repertoire consists of about 1,500,000 distinct CDR3 sequences, with about 40% occurring once and the leading ten covering roughly 7.7%. Study-level results: The study lacked donor CMV status, which possibly confounded expanded clonotype changes. Long-lived donors exceeded aged donors in naive CD4+ cells and diversity.

Concerning this clonotype: Antigen: not known.

Sequenced material: blood. This TCR derives from a woman aged 18-35 years in good health. V gene TRBV7-3 combines with J gene TRBJ2-1, with D possibly being TRBD2 (5 bases). The CDR3 reads CASSPTLSSLQSNEQFF. In nucleotides, the CDR3 is TGTGCCAGCAGCCCCACTCTTTCTAGCTTGCAGTCCAATGAGCAGTTCTTC.